A single sample gave rise to the 13 T cell receptor beta chains below, sequenced in a study of cytomegalovirus exposure and HLA in healthy donors. The study ran its PCR with 60 Vbeta and 13 Jbeta primers. The data were produced by immunoSEQ multiplex PCR, yet TCRdb's version contains in-frame clones alone and is incomplete. The sample data list roughly 220,000 clones. Sequenced: PBMCs. The receptor set was obtained from a girl aged 2 to 10 in good health and CMV-seropositive.

This chain joins TRBV19 and TRBJ2-7, with TRBD2 identical over 7 bases. V lost 5 bases and J lost 6; bases outside the gene matches: 10. The CDR3 has 14 residues. Germline CDR1 is LNHDA and CDR2 is SQIVND (reference sequence). The CDR3 protein is CASSQELASGEQYF. The CDR3, as DNA: TGTGCCAGTAGTCAGGAATTAGCTAGCGGCGAGCAGTACTTC. Filled out from reference TRBV19 and TRBJ2-7, the complete variable domain reads DGGITQSPKYLFRKEGQNVTLSCEQNLNHDAMYWYRQDPGQGLRLIYYSQIVNDFQKGDIAEGYSVSREKKESFPLTVTSAQKNPTAFYLCASSQELASGEQYFGPGTRLTVT.

V is TRBV28 and J is TRBJ1-5; the match to TRBD1 covers 10 bases. Trimming cost V 8 bases and J 3 bases; bases outside gene matches: 7. In germline, CDR1 is MDHEN, CDR2 SYDVKM. The length of the CDR3 is 15 residues. CDR3 nucleotides: TGTGCCAGCGGGCAGACAGGGGGCGTCAATCAGCCCCAGCATTTT. This gives the protein CASGQTGGVNQPQHF.

J is TRBJ1-2 and V is TRBV20-1; possible D gene TRBD1, 5 bases. V was trimmed by 1 base and J by 8 bases, leaving 5 bases between them. The CDR3 is 10 residues long. Germline CDR1 reads DFQATT; CDR2 reads SNEGSKA (reference sequence). CDR3 nucleotides: TGCAGTGCTAGAGGGGGCGGCTACACCTTC. It translates to CSARGGGYTF.

The CDR3: CASSLGLAGQETQYF. The CDR3 DNA sequence: TGCGCCAGCAGCTTGGGACTAGCGGGACAAGAGACCCAGTACTTC. The chain combines TRBV5-1 with TRBJ2-5; 11 nucleotides match TRBD2. CDR3 length: 15 residues. Germline V gene data show CDR1 as SGHRS and CDR2 as YFSETQ. Trimming at V came to 0 bases and at J to 2 bases, leaving 0 bases not matched to a gene.

The chain uses TRBV6-6 and TRBJ2-7, with 8 bases matching TRBD1. Germline CDR1 is MNHNY and CDR2 is SVGAGI (reference sequence). The CDR3 has 14 residues. Trimming at V came to 6 bases and at J to 3 bases, leaving 7 bases not matched to a gene. CDR3 sequence reads: CASSDRGRDYEQYF. CDR3 bases: TGTGCCAGCAGCGACAGGGGCAGGGACTACGAGCAGTACTTC.

The chain recombines TRBV5-4 with TRBJ1-2; 9 positions agree with TRBD1. The germline V gene has CDR1 SGHNT and CDR2 YYREEE (reference sequence). V was pared by 2 bases and J by 4 bases, with 21 bases of the junction left unmatched. The CDR3 has 20 residues. CDR3 sequence (DNA): TGTGCCAGCAGCTTCGGACAGGGGAGATTCGGGCTGCCACTAGGCTATGGCTACACCTTC. This encodes CASSFGQGRFGLPLGYGYTF.

V gene TRBV25-1 combines with J gene TRBJ2-1; possible D gene TRBD1, 5 bases. The V end lost 4 bases, the J end lost 11 bases, and 12 bases lay between the germline ends. Per the germline V gene, CDR1 is MGHDK and CDR2 is SYGVNS. This CDR3 region has 12 residues. This CDR3 is CASSVQALKQFF. In DNA, the CDR3 is TGTGCCAGCAGTGTACAGGCCCTTAAGCAGTTCTTC.

V is TRBV29-1 and J is TRBJ2-1, with a weak D call TRBD1 (6 bases). V gave up 1 base and J gave up 3 bases, with 10 bases separating them. In germline, CDR1 is SQVTM, CDR2 ANQGSEA. The CDR3 covers 14 residues. Here the CDR3 DNA reads TGCAGCGTTGAAGGGACAGAGGACTACAATGAGCAGTTCTTC. This gives the protein CSVEGTEDYNEQFF.

The rearrangement joins TRBV27 to TRBJ2-7; 10 bases match TRBD2. CDR1 and CDR2 from the germline V gene are MNHEY and SMNVEV (reference sequence). With V trimmed by 7 bases and J by 2 bases, 14 bases remained unmatched. The CDR3 contains 17 residues. The CDR3 region is CASMERLAGLKAYEQYF. The CDR3 region has the DNA TGTGCCAGCATGGAGAGACTAGCGGGCCTCAAGGCCTACGAGCAGTACTTC.

The V and J genes are TRBV5-6 and TRBJ1-1; D is ambiguous. V was clipped by 7 bases and J by 1 base, with 11 bases between them. The CDR3 runs to 13 residues. The germline CDR1 and CDR2 sequences are SGHDT and YYEEEE. DNA of the CDR3: TGTGCCAGCGGATTAACAGCGAACACTGAAGCTTTCTTT. Its translation is CASGLTANTEAFF.

The gene calls are TRBV5-1 and TRBJ2-1, with 7 bases matching TRBD2. V gave up 1 base and J gave up 5 bases; unmatched junction bases: 6. CDR3 size: 15 residues. Germline values: CDR1 SGHRS, CDR2 YFSETQ. The CDR3: CASSLRLLADNEQFF. CDR3 nucleotides: TGCGCCAGCAGCTTGAGGTTGCTAGCGGACAATGAGCAGTTCTTC.

This chain connects TRBV18 to TRBJ1-4, with 10 bases that match TRBD1. The V and J ends lost 2 bases and 0 bases, in that order; junction bases with no gene match: 3. In germline, CDR1 is KGHSH, CDR2 LQKENI. The CDR3 totals 17 residues. The CDR3 protein is CASSPTGQGTTNEKLFF. The CDR3 DNA reads as TGTGCCAGCTCACCAACGGGACAGGGGACAACTAATGAAAAACTGTTTTTT. The full variable domain, its missing parts supplied by reference TRBV18 and TRBJ1-4, is NAGVMQNPRHLVRRRGQEARLRCSPMKGHSHVYWYRQLPEEGLKFMVYLQKENIIDESGMPKERFSAEFPKEGPSILRIQQVVRGDSAAYFCASSPTGQGTTNEKLFFGSGTQLSVL.

This sequence joins TRBV5-1 and TRBJ2-3, with D possibly TRBD2 on 6 matching bases. Germline V lookup: CDR1 SGHRS, CDR2 YFSETQ. V was cut by 4 bases and J by 7 bases, with 13 bases left in between. This CDR3 is 13 amino acids long. DNA for the CDR3: TGCGCCAGCAGCGAGTCGGGAGCGAATACGCAGTATTTT. Its protein is CASSESGANTQYF.